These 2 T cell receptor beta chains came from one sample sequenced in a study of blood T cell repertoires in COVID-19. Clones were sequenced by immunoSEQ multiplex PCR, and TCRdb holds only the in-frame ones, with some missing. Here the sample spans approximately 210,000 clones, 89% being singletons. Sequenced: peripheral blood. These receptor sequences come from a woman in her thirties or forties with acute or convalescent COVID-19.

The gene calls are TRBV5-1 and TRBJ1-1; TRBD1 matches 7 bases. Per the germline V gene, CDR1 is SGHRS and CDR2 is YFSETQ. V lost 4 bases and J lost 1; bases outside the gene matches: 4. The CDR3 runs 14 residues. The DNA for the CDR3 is TGCGCCAGCAGCGTGACAGGGCCGAACACTGAAGCTTTCTTT. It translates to CASSVTGPNTEAFF.

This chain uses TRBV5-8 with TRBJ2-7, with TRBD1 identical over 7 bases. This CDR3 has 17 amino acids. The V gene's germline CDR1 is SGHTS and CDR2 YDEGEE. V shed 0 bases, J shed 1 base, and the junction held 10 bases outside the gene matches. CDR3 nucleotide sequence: TGTGCCAGCAGCTTGGGTCAGGGGGAGACCAAATCCTACGAGCAGTACGTC. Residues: CASSLGQGETKSYEQYV.